These 21 T cell receptor beta chains share one sample of origin, sequenced in a study of beta chain features in type 1 diabetes. All of the isolated RNA was reverse transcribed, so expressed TCRB transcripts were sequenced. Sequencing was performed with immunoSEQ multiplex PCR; in TCRdb, only in-frame clones are kept and a portion is missing. The table records hundreds of thousands of clones, over 11% of them present only once. Points from the study as a whole: Shortening that was moderate but significant affected the TCRB CDR3s of Type 1 diabetes patients in all four CD4+ subsets.

Antigens of these TCRs are unknown. Sequencing was performed on naive CD4+ T cells from blood. All receptors come from a man between 18 and 29 years old with type 1 diabetes.

J is TRBJ2-3 and V is TRBV9; D ambiguous. The CDR3 extends over 16 amino acids. V gave up 0 bases and J gave up 0 bases, with 11 bases separating them. CDR1 is SGDLS, CDR2 YYNGEE, per germline. This CDR3 is CASSVGAADSTDTQYF. The CDR3 nucleotides read TGTGCCAGCAGCGTAGGTGCCGCGGATAGCACAGATACGCAGTATTTT.

This clone showed up just a few times. This chain links TRBV7-2 with TRBJ2-1; D may be TRBD2 (5 bases). V lost 5 bases, J lost 7 bases, and 15 bases lay in between. The CDR3 contains 14 residues. The germline V gene has CDR1 SGHTA and CDR2 FQGNSA. CDR3 bases: TGTGCCAGCAGCCCCTCCAGGTGGAGGAATGAGCAGTTCTTC. This codes for CASSPSRWRNEQFF.

This clone was observed a handful of times. The J gene is TRBJ2-3, the V gene TRBV4-2; TRBD2 might be the D (6 bases). Germline-derived CDR1 and CDR2 are LGHNA and YNFKEQ. The CDR3 extends over 14 amino acids. V was clipped by 1 base and J by 5 bases, with 10 bases between them. Here the CDR3 DNA reads TGTGCCAGCAGCCAAGGGCCCGGGGGAGATACGCAGTATTTT. Its translation is CASSQGPGGDTQYF.

The rearrangement joins TRBV28 to TRBJ2-7; D is unclear. Germline values: CDR1 MDHEN, CDR2 SYDVKM. The CDR3 loop spans 13 amino acids. V shed 5 bases and J shed 4 bases, with 12 bases lying between them. The CDR3 DNA sequence: TGTGCCAGCAGTCAACCGCAAGGGTACGAGCAGTACTTC. This codes for CASSQPQGYEQYF.

This clone has only a few counts. This chain uses TRBV30 with TRBJ2-1; tentatively, D is TRBD1 or TRBD2 (5 bases each). V lost 3 bases to trimming and J lost 11 bases, with 14 bases between them. Per germline, CDR1 GTSNPN and CDR2 SVGIG (reference sequence). The CDR3 runs to 12 residues. The chain's CDR3 is CAWRWGPGQQFF. As DNA, the CDR3 is TGTGCCTGGAGATGGGGACCGGGGCAGCAGTTCTTC.

About this clone: This same CDR3 is encoded by further DNA sequences in the sample. The V and J genes are TRBV7-9 and TRBJ2-2; 8 bases are shared with TRBD1. CDR1 is SEHNR, CDR2 FQNEAQ, per germline (reference sequence). Trimming removed 5 bases from V and 4 bases from J; junction bases left unmatched: 3. The CDR3 totals 14 residues. CDR3 amino acids: CASSRTGGTGELFF. The CDR3, as DNA: TGTGCCAGCAGCCGCACAGGGGGCACCGGGGAGCTGTTTTTT. Filled out from reference TRBV7-9 and TRBJ2-2, the complete variable domain reads DTGVSQNPRHKITKRGQNVTFRCDPISEHNRLYWYRQTLGQGPEFLTYFQNEAQLEKSRLLSDRFSAERPKGSFSTLEIQRTEQGDSAMYLCASSRTGGTGELFFGEGSRLTVL.

The V and J genes are TRBV6-6 and TRBJ1-2; tentatively, D is TRBD1 (6 bases). Germline V gene data show CDR1 as MNHNY and CDR2 as SVGAGI (reference sequence). This CDR3 region has 16 residues. Trimming took off 0 bases at V and 1 base at J, with 12 bases between the two ends. The CDR3 reads CASSYSMGGDNYGYTF. The CDR3 DNA sequence: TGTGCCAGCAGTTACTCGATGGGGGGCGATAACTATGGCTACACCTTC.

This clone was seen only a few times. The CDR3 nucleotides read TGTGCCTGGAACGGAGGCAGGCAAGAGACCCAGTACTTC. Amino acid sequence: CAWNGGRQETQYF. The V and J genes are TRBV30 and TRBJ2-5, with TRBD2 as a possible D gene (5 bases). The germline V and J ends were trimmed by 4 bases and 2 bases, with 11 bases remaining between them. The germline CDR1 and CDR2 sequences are GTSNPN and SVGIG (reference sequence). The CDR3 covers 13 residues.

This clone was seen more than once but under ten times. V and J are TRBV20-1 and TRBJ2-5; D is ambiguous. CDR1 and CDR2 (germline): DFQATT, SNEGSKA (reference sequence). The CDR3 extends over 11 amino acids. V was trimmed by 6 bases and J by 4 bases, leaving 9 bases between them. CDR3 residues: CSAVGRETQYF. CDR3 sequence (DNA): TGCAGTGCAGTAGGGCGAGAGACCCAGTACTTC.

This chain links TRBV5-6 with TRBJ2-7; weak D call: TRBD2 (5 bases). Germline lookup yields CDR1 SGHDT and CDR2 YYEEEE. Trimming cost V 4 bases and J 2 bases, with 13 bases left between them. This CDR3 is 14 amino acids long. The CDR3 region has the DNA TGTGCCAGCAGCCGGGTAGCGAGACCCTACGAGCAGTACTTC. It yields the protein CASSRVARPYEQYF.

V gene TRBV30 combines with J gene TRBJ2-7; D is uncertain. The germline CDR1 and CDR2 sequences are GTSNPN and SVGIG (reference sequence). With 3 bases removed from V and 0 bases from J, the gap between germline ends came to 12 bases. The CDR3 has 14 residues. The CDR3: CAWSAFAHSYEQYF. CDR3 bases: TGTGCCTGGAGCGCCTTTGCGCACTCCTACGAGCAGTACTTC.

The J gene is TRBJ1-2, the V gene TRBV30; tentative D call: TRBD1 (5 bases). Germline V gives CDR1 GTSNPN, CDR2 SVGIG (reference sequence). The length of the CDR3 is 14 residues. Between the trimmed V and J ends, which lost 3 bases and 4 bases, there was a span of 15 bases. The CDR3 is CAWSLHGAGYGYTF. The CDR3 bases are TGTGCCTGGAGCCTACACGGGGCTGGCTATGGCTACACCTTC.

The table lists this clone with a few counts. The chain joins TRBV28 to TRBJ1-5, with D possibly matching TRBD1 (6 bases). CDR1 and CDR2 from the germline V gene are MDHEN and SYDVKM. The CDR3 totals 13 residues. V lost 3 bases and J lost 15, with 18 bases in between. DNA for the CDR3: TGTGCCAGCAGTTTTGCCCGACAGGCCCAAGTGCATTTT. As protein: CASSFARQAQVHF.

This clone was observed a handful of times. In DNA, the CDR3 is TGTGCCAGCAGCCCATACAGGGGAGTGCAGTTCTTC. Translated: CASSPYRGVQFF. The gene calls are TRBV7-2 and TRBJ2-1, with 7 bases that match TRBD1. The J segment lost 12 bases and the V segment lost 5 bases, leaving 7 bases of the junction unmatched. CDR1 SGHTA and CDR2 FQGNSA come from the germline V gene. This CDR3 is 12 amino acids long. The whole variable domain, remainder taken from reference TRBV7-2 and TRBJ2-1, is GAGVSQSPSNKVTEKGKDVELRCDPISGHTALYWYRQSLGQGLEFLIYFQGNSAPDKSGLPSDRFSAERTGGSVSTLTIQRTQQEDSAVYLCASSPYRGVQFFGPGTRLTVL.

This clone was detected only a few times. The rearrangement links TRBV29-1 to TRBJ2-2, with TRBD1 matching 10 bases. CDR1 and CDR2 from the germline V gene are SQVTM and ANQGSEA. The CDR3 extends over 14 amino acids. V dropped 7 bases and J dropped 1; count of bases not matched to a gene: 3. CDR3: CSGGTGVNTGELFF. Written as DNA, the CDR3 is TGCAGCGGGGGGACAGGGGTGAACACCGGGGAGCTGTTTTTT.

This clone was seen a handful of times. V and J are TRBV7-9 and TRBJ1-2; D not resolved. This CDR3 is built from 13 residues. Trimming cost V 5 bases and J 3 bases, with 10 bases left between them. CDR1 SEHNR and CDR2 FQNEAQ come from the germline V gene (reference sequence). The chain's CDR3 is CASSLQQDYGYTF. In nucleotides, the CDR3 is TGTGCCAGCAGCCTGCAGCAGGACTATGGCTACACCTTC.

Points on this clone: The junction departs from the called germline gene at one end, perhaps through a read error. This chain connects TRBV30 to TRBJ1-2, with D possibly TRBD1 on 5 matching bases. Germline V gives CDR1 GTSNPN, CDR2 SVGIG (reference sequence). CDR3 size: 14 residues. In DNA form, the CDR3 reads TGTGCCCGGAGGATCTGGGGGGAGAAGGAAGGCTACACCTTC. Encoded protein: CARRIWGEKEGYTF.

This clone has only a few counts. The gene calls are TRBV27 and TRBJ1-6; a weak D match, TRBD1 (5 bases). V was shortened by 4 bases and J by 10 bases, with 14 bases between the two germline ends. From germline, CDR1 is MNHEY and CDR2 SMNVEV (reference sequence). The CDR3 totals 14 residues. CDR3 nucleotides: TGTGCCAGCAGTTGGCAGGGAAGGTACTCACCCCTCCACTTT. Its translation is CASSWQGRYSPLHF.

As DNA, the CDR3 is TGTGCCAGCAGCTTAGCGGACGACACCTACGAGCAGTACTTC. As protein: CASSLADDTYEQYF. The V and J genes are TRBV7-2 and TRBJ2-7; D not certain. Per the germline V gene, CDR1 is SGHTA and CDR2 is FQGNSA. This CDR3 comprises 14 residues. V was clipped by 0 bases and J by 2 bases, with 8 bases between them.

The V and J genes are TRBV7-2 and TRBJ2-1; tentative D call: TRBD1 (5 bases). Germline V gene lookup returns CDR1 SGHTA and CDR2 FQGNSA. Trimming took 1 base from V and 10 from J, leaving 14 bases between them. The CDR3 is 14 amino acids. DNA of the CDR3: TGTGCCAGCAGCTTAGGTAGGGGATTAGGGGAGCAGTTCTTC. Translating it yields CASSLGRGLGEQFF.

The chain recombines TRBV6-6 with TRBJ2-1, with D possibly being TRBD2 (6 bases). This CDR3 comprises 13 residues. Trimming left V 7 bases short and J 3 bases short, with 10 bases between. Germline loops: CDR1 MNHNY, CDR2 SVGAGI (reference sequence). CDR3 region: CASNPGGYNEQFF. DNA for the CDR3: TGTGCCAGCAATCCCGGGGGCTACAATGAGCAGTTCTTC.